This TCR beta chain is from a study of lymphopenia after photon versus proton radiotherapy. Points from the study as a whole: Better survival with proton therapy was suggested as possible, not demonstrated.

The CDR3 has 17 amino acids. Germline trimming cut 1 base from V and 4 bases from J; bases unmatched to any gene: 8. Germline CDR1 and CDR2: LGHNT and FRNRAP. Profiled with immunoSEQ multiplex PCR; TCRdb holds only in-frame clones, not every one. The data hold 15,000 to 20,000 clones, with about 88% observed a single time. Details on this clone: Its antigen is still unknown.

The TCR originated in a woman aged 60-75 years with cholangiocarcinoma. Some clones in this sample may be carry-over from other donors' samples. The V and J genes are TRBV12-5 and TRBJ2-1; 9 bases are shared with TRBD2. The sequencing used peripheral blood, collected from a patient treated with proton-based radiotherapy. CDR3 protein: CASGLGSGGLFYNEQFF. The CDR3 coding sequence is TGTGCTAGTGGTTTGGGTAGCGGGGGCCTATTTTACAATGAGCAGTTCTTC.